Below are 14 T cell receptor beta chains sequenced from a single sample in a study of blood T cell repertoires in COVID-19. Sequencing used immunoSEQ multiplex PCR; TCRdb keeps in-frame clones, though not all of them. The data show some 150,000 clones, 87% seen once. The sequenced material came from peripheral blood. The receptors stem from a woman between 50 and 59 years old with acute or convalescent COVID-19.

The CDR3 DNA follows: TGTGCCAGCAGCTTAATGACAGGGGACTACGAGCAGTACTTC. Translated, it gives CASSLMTGDYEQYF. The chain employs TRBV7-6 and TRBJ2-7; 8 bases are shared with TRBD1. The CDR3 sequence is 14 residues long. The J segment lost 3 bases and the V segment lost 2 bases, leaving 3 bases of the junction unmatched. The germline V gene encodes CDR1 SGHVS and CDR2 FNYEAQ.

This chain uses TRBV2 with TRBJ2-7; TRBD1 matches 8 bases. J gave up 2 bases and V 6 bases, and 6 bases lay outside the gene matches. The length of the CDR3 is 14 residues. Germline V lookup: CDR1 SNHLY, CDR2 FYNNEI. The CDR3 DNA is TGTGCCAGCAGGGGGGGACAGGCGACCTACGAGCAGTACTTC. Its protein is CASRGGQATYEQYF.

The chain recombines TRBV19 with TRBJ1-5, with 8 bases fitting TRBD1. Trimming removed 7 bases from V and 4 bases from J; junction bases left unmatched: 6. Germline lookup yields CDR1 LNHDA and CDR2 SQIVND (reference sequence). This CDR3 has 14 residues. The DNA of the CDR3 is TGTGCCAGTACCATGGGGGACAGGAATCAGCCCCAGCATTTT. This codes for CASTMGDRNQPQHF.

The gene calls are TRBV7-3 and TRBJ2-3; 9 positions match TRBD1. V lost 2 bases and J lost 3; bases outside the gene matches: 6. This CDR3 region has 16 residues. Germline CDR1 reads SGHTA; CDR2 reads FQGTGA. CDR3 amino acids: CASSLQGQGNTDTQYF. In DNA, the CDR3 is TGTGCCAGCAGCTTACAGGGACAGGGTAATACAGATACGCAGTATTTT.

The J gene is TRBJ2-6, the V gene TRBV27, with a possible D match to TRBD2 (6 bases). This CDR3 is 15 amino acids long. From germline, CDR1 is MNHEY and CDR2 SMNVEV (reference sequence). V shed 3 bases and J shed 1 base, with 7 bases lying between them. CDR3 nucleotide sequence: TGTGCCAGCAGTTTGGGGGGATCTGGGGCCAACGTCCTGACTTTC. Encoded protein: CASSLGGSGANVLTF.

This clone appeared once. The chain links TRBV29-1 to TRBJ1-1; TRBD1 aligns across 8 bases. J lost 1 base, V lost 7 bases, and 5 bases had no gene match. The CDR3 contains 13 residues. CDR1 is SQVTM, CDR2 ANQGSEA, per germline. DNA for the CDR3: TGCAGCGGCTACAGGGGGGGGAACACTGAAGCTTTCTTT. It yields the protein CSGYRGGNTEAFF.

The chain couples TRBV3-1 (or the pseudogene TRBV3-2) to TRBJ2-3; perhaps TRBD2 as D (5 bases). This CDR3 comprises 16 residues. The V gene lost 0 bases and the J gene lost 6 bases, with 16 bases spanning the gap. Germline lookup yields CDR1 LGHDT and CDR2 YNNKEL (reference sequence). The CDR3 region is CASSQEVAWRADTQYF. The CDR3 DNA is TGTGCCAGCAGCCAAGAGGTGGCTTGGCGGGCGGATACGCAGTATTTT.

The chain has TRBV6-5 and TRBJ2-5, with 7 bases that match TRBD1. CDR1 and CDR2 (germline): MNHEY, SVGAGI. The V and J ends lost 6 bases and 7 bases, in that order; junction bases with no gene match: 11. The CDR3 covers 14 residues. CDR3 amino acids: CASSPGQDWGTQYF. The CDR3 DNA reads TGTGCCAGCAGCCCCGGACAGGACTGGGGGACCCAGTACTTC.

A single count supports this clone. The chain recombines TRBV5-1 with TRBJ1-3, with a tentative D call TRBD1 (5 bases). V lost 4 bases, J lost 2 bases, and 16 bases lay in between. The CDR3 has 16 residues. Germline-derived CDR1 and CDR2 are SGHRS and YFSETQ. The CDR3 reads CASSRTQTLAGNTIYF. DNA for the CDR3: TGCGCCAGCAGCCGGACACAGACCTTAGCTGGAAACACCATATATTTT. Filled out from reference TRBV5-1 and TRBJ1-3, the complete variable domain reads KAGVTQTPRYLIKTRGQQVTLSCSPISGHRSVSWYQQTPGQGLQFLFEYFSETQRNKGNFPGRFSGRQFSNSRSEMNVSTLELGDSALYLCASSRTQTLAGNTIYFGEGSWLTVV.

The V and J genes are TRBV12-5 and TRBJ1-2, with no clear D. The ends were cut back, 0 bases at V and 4 bases at J, with 9 bases in the middle. This CDR3 is 14 amino acids long. CDR1 and CDR2 from the germline V gene are LGHNT and FRNRAP. The CDR3 protein is CASGLVSGSYGYTF. DNA of the CDR3: TGTGCTAGTGGTTTGGTATCCGGGAGCTATGGCTACACCTTC.

This clone has just a few counts. The genes are TRBV23-1 and TRBJ1-3; tentatively, D is TRBD1 (5 bases). TRBV23-1 counts as an open reading frame of uncertain function. The CDR3 is made up of 16 amino acids. The V end was cut by 0 bases, the J end by 0 bases, with 9 bases between. The CDR3 nucleotides are TGCGCCAGCAGTCAATCCCACGACAGCTCTGGAAACACCATATATTTT. Translated: CASSQSHDSSGNTIYF.

The chain joins TRBV12-5 to TRBJ1-5, with TRBD1 as a possible D gene (6 bases). V lost 0 bases and J lost 5, with 17 bases in between. CDR1 is LGHNT and CDR2 is FRNRAP in the germline V gene. The CDR3 covers 17 residues. The CDR3 sequence is CASGLVLGGAVYQPQHF. In DNA, the CDR3 is TGTGCTAGTGGTTTGGTACTAGGGGGGGCAGTCTATCAGCCCCAGCATTTT. Variable domain in full (rest from reference TRBV12-5 and TRBJ1-5): DARVTQTPRHKVTEMGQEVTMRCQPILGHNTVFWYRQTMMQGLELLAYFRNRAPLDDSGMPKDRFSAEMPDATLATLKIQPSEPRDSAVYFCASGLVLGGAVYQPQHFGDGTRLSIL.

The V and J genes are TRBV25-1 and TRBJ2-1; 8 bases align to TRBD2. The CDR3 consists of 14 residues. V was clipped by 5 bases and J by 7 bases; unmatched bases: 7. The germline V gene has CDR1 MGHDK and CDR2 SYGVNS. The CDR3 spells CASSFRGGSNEQFF. CDR3 DNA: TGTGCCAGCAGTTTCCGGGGGGGATCGAATGAGCAGTTCTTC.

In this sample, this clone turned up a few times. The chain recombines TRBV5-4 with TRBJ2-7, with 7 bases aligning to TRBD2. Germline V lookup: CDR1 SGHNT, CDR2 YYREEE (reference sequence). CDR3 length: 14 amino acids. Trimming took 4 bases from V and 2 from J; bases not matched to a gene: 6. DNA of the CDR3: TGTGCCAGCAGCCCGAGACTAGCAACCTACGAGCAGTACTTC. Translation: CASSPRLATYEQYF.